What follows are 23 T cell receptor beta chains derived from one specimen sequenced in a study of CD8+CD57+ T cells in acquired aplastic anemia. Profiles of TCR beta VDJ and CDR3 were generated from a genomic DNA template. Each CDR3 protein gets one entry after TCRdb re-called the reads with MiXCR. The repertoire has around 140,000 distinct CDR3 sequences, 41% of them found once; the top ten carry 8% to 9.5%. Sequences were obtained from sorted CD4+, CD8+, or CD8+CD57+ T cells (not recorded which) from PBMCs. These receptors came from a human donor in good health, serving as a control.

The table lists this clonotype with a few counts. J is TRBJ2-2 and V is TRBV5-6; D gene uncertain. This CDR3 spans 11 amino acids. The germline CDR1 and CDR2 sequences are SGHDT and YYEEEE. The germline V and J ends were trimmed by 2 bases and 8 bases, with 4 bases remaining between them. The CDR3 region is CASSFFGELFF. CDR3 bases: TGTGCCAGCAGCTTCTTTGGGGAGCTGTTTTTT.

As for this clonotype: This may be a read error: a much more frequent sequence differs by one nucleotide. The final CDR3 position lacks the conserved phenylalanine or tryptophan, pointing to a likely read error. The chain uses TRBV6-2 or TRBV6-3 and TRBJ1-2; D is possibly TRBD1 (6 bases). Trimming stripped 2 bases from V and 0 bases from J, with 10 bases between. From germline, CDR1 is MNHEY and CDR2 SVGEGT. The CDR3 has 15 amino acids. The CDR3 DNA reads as TGTGCCAGCAGTTACGACAGGAAAGCTAACTATGGCTACACCCTC. It yields the protein CASSYDRKANYGYTL.

This clonotype has a handful of counts. V is TRBV19 and J is TRBJ2-2; perhaps TRBD2 as D (5 bases). The germline gives CDR1 LNHDA, CDR2 SQIVND (reference sequence). Trimming cost V 7 bases and J 1 base, with 7 bases left between them. CDR3 length: 13 amino acids. The CDR3 DNA reads TGTGCCAGTACCGAGGGGAACACCGGGGAGCTGTTTTTT. It yields the protein CASTEGNTGELFF.

On this clonotype itself: The final CDR3 position lacks the conserved phenylalanine or tryptophan, pointing to a likely read error. V usage is TRBV10-3 and J usage is TRBJ1-1; TRBD1 might be the D (5 bases). The CDR3 covers 15 residues. Trimming shortened V by 3 bases and J by 4 bases, and 15 bases separated the two germline ends. Germline V gives CDR1 ENHRY, CDR2 SYGVKD. CDR3 protein: CAISDPTQQGTEAFL. CDR3 in DNA: TGTGCCATCAGTGACCCAACCCAGCAGGGCACTGAAGCTTTCCTT.

Notes on this clonotype: This may be a read error, as it is one base from a much larger clone. This CDR3 reads CACSGDGGGLDTEAFF. The CDR3 region has the DNA TGTGCCTGCAGCGGCGACGGGGGCGGGTTAGACACTGAAGCTTTCTTT. V usage is TRBV9 and J usage is TRBJ1-1, with D maybe TRBD1 (6 bases). The V gene's germline CDR1 is SGDLS and CDR2 YYNGEE. The length of the CDR3 is 16 residues.

At least ten counts were recorded for this clonotype. The chain couples TRBV4-1 to TRBJ2-7; a possible D gene is TRBD2 (5 bases). CDR3 length: 15 amino acids. Trimming stripped 1 base from V and 2 bases from J, with 12 bases between. Germline loops: CDR1 MGHRA, CDR2 YSYEKL. CDR3 bases: TGCGCCAGCAGCCAAGCCCCCCTAGCTACCTACGAGCAGTACTTC. Its protein is CASSQAPLATYEQYF.

At least ten counts were recorded for this clonotype. This sequence joins TRBV12-5 and TRBJ1-1; D uncertain. V lost 4 bases and J 1 base, leaving 10 bases between the germline ends. Germline assignment: CDR1 LGHNT and CDR2 FRNRAP. The CDR3 is made up of 14 amino acids. CDR3 sequence reads: CASGSTEGNTEAFF. The CDR3 coding sequence is TGTGCTAGTGGTTCAACAGAGGGGAACACTGAAGCTTTCTTT.

This clonotype was counted at least ten times. J is TRBJ1-2 and V is TRBV6-5; D might be TRBD1 (6 bases). This CDR3 is built from 13 residues. CDR1 MNHEY and CDR2 SVGAGI come from the germline V gene. Between the trimmed V and J ends, which lost 4 bases and 8 bases, there was a span of 14 bases. CDR3: CASSFRTGRGYTF. In DNA, the CDR3 is TGTGCCAGCAGTTTTCGAACAGGGCGCGGCTACACCTTC.

This clonotype occurred many times. The gene calls are TRBV5-1 and TRBJ1-2; the D is unclear. This CDR3 has 12 amino acids. In germline, CDR1 is SGHRS, CDR2 YFSETQ. Trimming pared 4 bases from V and 10 bases from J, leaving 14 bases between. This CDR3 is CASSADGFVYTF. The CDR3 bases are TGCGCCAGCAGCGCGGATGGGTTTGTCTACACCTTC.

Notes on this clonotype: This may stem from a read error, because a much larger clone lies one nucleotide away. The chain carries TRBV10-2 and TRBJ2-3, with D possibly TRBD2 on 7 matching bases. This CDR3 is built from 16 residues. Looked up from germline, CDR1 is WSHSY and CDR2 is SAAADI. As DNA, the CDR3 is TGCGCCTGCAGTGATCCGGGGGGCCCCCGCACAGATACGCAGTATTTT. This gives the protein CACSDPGGPRTDTQYF.

The genes are TRBV14 and TRBJ1-4; D remains unclear. Germline CDR1 is SGHDN and CDR2 is FVKESK. Trimming stripped 0 bases from V and 11 bases from J, with 10 bases between. CDR3 length: 13 residues. The CDR3, as DNA: TGTGCCAGCAGCCAAGATCTTTTGGGGAAACTGTTTTTT. It yields the protein CASSQDLLGKLFF.

This clonotype was counted ten times or more. The rearrangement uses TRBV29-1 and TRBJ2-6; a weak D match, TRBD2 (5 bases). Germline V gene sequence: CDR1 SQVTM, CDR2 ANQGSEA. With 7 bases removed from V and 1 base from J, the gap between germline ends came to 8 bases. This CDR3 is built from 13 residues. The CDR3 sequence: CSARTSGANVLTF. CDR3 in DNA: TGCAGCGCTAGGACTTCTGGGGCCAACGTCCTGACTTTC. The full variable domain, its missing parts supplied by reference TRBV29-1 and TRBJ2-6, is SAVISQKPSRDICQRGTSLTIQCQVDSQVTMMFWYRQQPGQSLTLIATANQGSEATYESGFVIDKFPISRPNLTFSTLTVSNMSPEDSSIYLCSARTSGANVLTFGAGSRLTVL.

DNA for the CDR3: TGTGCCAGCAGCTCGACCGGACAGGGGGTTTCCTACGAGCAGTACGTC. Amino acid sequence: CASSSTGQGVSYEQYV. The chain couples TRBV11-1 to TRBJ2-7, with 10 bases identical to TRBD1. The length of the CDR3 is 16 residues. CDR1 is SGHAT and CDR2 is FQDESV in the germline V gene (reference sequence). V shed 4 bases and J 1 base; nucleotides not matched to a gene: 7.

Concerning this clonotype: A much larger clone lies a single base off, so this may be a read error. The J gene is TRBJ1-6, the V gene TRBV6-1; the D is unclear. The CDR3 has 14 residues. Germline loops: CDR1 MNHNS, CDR2 SASEGT. The CDR3 DNA reads TGTGTCAGCAGCCAAAACCGCAGAAATTCACCCCTCCACTTT. This translates into CVSSQNRRNSPLHF.

The V and J genes are TRBV3-1 and TRBJ2-1; TRBD2 agrees at 9 bases. The CDR3 sequence is 16 residues long. Trimming cost V 1 base and J 12 bases; bases outside gene matches: 13. Germline V CDR1 and CDR2: LGHDT, YNNKEL (reference sequence). CDR3 nucleotide sequence: TGTGCCAGCAGCCAAGGACTAGCGGCCCTGGGGCGGGGGCAGTTCTTC. It encodes CASSQGLAALGRGQFF.

This clonotype was recorded many times. V usage is TRBV4-2 and J usage is TRBJ2-1; no firm D call. Deletions cut 0 bases from V and 6 bases from J, with 9 bases between. This CDR3 is 14 amino acids long. CDR1 is LGHNA, CDR2 YNFKEQ, per germline. The CDR3 region is CASSQERSANEQFF. The CDR3, as DNA: TGTGCCAGCAGCCAAGAGAGGTCCGCCAATGAGCAGTTCTTC.

A remark on this clonotype: This sequence may be a read error, since a much larger clone differs from it by one base. No conserved phenylalanine or tryptophan is present at the end of the CDR3, so a read error is the likely explanation. The V gene is TRBV20-1, the J gene TRBJ1-5; TRBD1 agrees at 8 bases. The CDR3 covers 15 residues. The V gene's germline CDR1 is DFQATT and CDR2 SNEGSKA (reference sequence). CDR3 DNA sequence: TGCAGTGCGGTAAACACAGGGGGGAGCAATCGGCCCCAGCATTCT. Its translation is CSAVNTGGSNRPQHS.

This clonotype has a count of ten or more. This sequence joins TRBV2 and TRBJ1-5; D gene unclear. Germline-derived CDR1 and CDR2 are SNHLY and FYNNEI. With 7 bases removed from V and 0 bases from J, the gap between germline ends came to 10 bases. The CDR3 length is 14 residues. The CDR3 loop is CASTGLASNQPQHF. The DNA of the CDR3 is TGTGCCAGCACTGGACTCGCTAGCAATCAGCCCCAGCATTTT. The full variable domain, completed using reference TRBV2 and TRBJ1-5, is EPEVTQTPSHQVTQMGQEVILRCVPISNHLYFYWYRQILGQKVEFLVSFYNNEISEKSEIFDDQFSVERPDGSNFTLKIRSTKLEDSAMYFCASTGLASNQPQHFGDGTRLSIL.

To note about this clonotype: Because the CDR3 is missing its conserved closing phenylalanine or tryptophan, this is likely a read error. The V gene is TRBV24-1, the J gene TRBJ1-6; a possible D gene is TRBD1 (5 bases). The CDR3 runs 14 residues. Trimming shortened V by 5 bases and J by 7 bases, and 11 bases separated the two germline ends. The germline CDR1 and CDR2 sequences are KGHDR and SFDVKD. In DNA form, the CDR3 reads TGTGCCACCAGTGCTGGGCAGGGCAATTCACCCCTCCACCTT. Encoded protein: CATSAGQGNSPLHL.

Comment on this clonotype: With a much larger clone just one base away, this may be a read error. The CDR3 end shows no conserved phenylalanine or tryptophan, and so a read error is likely. The CDR3 DNA reads TGTGCCAGCAGCCGACTGACTGGAGGAGGCTACGAGCAGTACCTC. Its translation: CASSRLTGGGYEQYL. The chain recombines TRBV7-6 with TRBJ2-7, with a weak D call TRBD2 (5 bases). The V end lost 5 bases, the J end lost 3 bases, and 17 bases lay between the germline ends. The CDR3 is 15 residues long. Germline assignment: CDR1 SGHVS and CDR2 FNYEAQ.

This clonotype turned up a few times. The CDR3 sequence: CASSLVGGVQETQYF. CDR3 DNA: TGTGCCAGCAGCTTAGTAGGGGGGGTCCAAGAGACCCAGTACTTC. The chain uses TRBV7-9 and TRBJ2-5, with D perhaps matching TRBD2 (7 bases). Germline V gives CDR1 SEHNR, CDR2 FQNEAQ (reference sequence). The length of the CDR3 is 15 residues. V was pared by 1 base and J by 1 base, with 10 bases between.

Comment on this clonotype: A much larger clone lies one base from this, so it may be a read error. The CDR3 protein is CAWETGSLEQYF. CDR3 nucleotide sequence: TGTGCCTGGGAGACAGGTAGTCTCGAGCAGTACTTC. The chain is built from TRBV30 and TRBJ2-7, with a weak D call TRBD1 (6 bases). The V and J ends lost 5 bases and 6 bases respectively, with 14 bases between them. This CDR3 is 12 amino acids long. In germline, CDR1 is GTSNPN, CDR2 SVGIG (reference sequence).

J is TRBJ2-1 and V is TRBV18, with TRBD1 matching over 7 bases. From germline, CDR1 is KGHSH and CDR2 LQKENI. V trimming: 3 bases; J trimming: 0 bases; junction bases outside the gene matches: 5. CDR3 length equals 16 residues. The CDR3 DNA reads as TGTGCCAGCTCACCCAATTCAGGGGGCTCCTACAATGAGCAGTTCTTC. This translates into CASSPNSGGSYNEQFF.